This entry lists 20 T cell receptor beta chains sequenced from one sample in a study of T cells in tumors after PD-1 blockade. The repertoire was sequenced with immunoSEQ multiplex PCR; TCRdb's copy has only in-frame clones and lacks some. The repertoire holds some 66,000 clones, with 74% as singletons. Here the sequenced sample was PBMCs, taken after anti-PD-1 treatment. These receptors originate from a human donor with basal cell carcinoma.

The CDR3, as DNA: TGCAGCGTTTCGGACAGAAATGAGCAGTTCTTC. Its translation: CSVSDRNEQFF. The chain has TRBV29-1 and TRBJ2-1; weak D call: TRBD1 (6 bases). Germline V lookup: CDR1 SQVTM, CDR2 ANQGSEA. Trimming pared 5 bases from V and 7 bases from J, leaving 9 bases between. The CDR3 is made up of 11 amino acids.

This clone was seen only a few times. CDR3 protein: CASSPSDSGTGELFF. The CDR3 DNA reads as TGTGCCAGCAGTCCCAGCGATTCTGGCACCGGGGAGCTGTTTTTT. The V gene is TRBV6-4, the J gene TRBJ2-2; D is unresolved. Germline CDR1 is MRHNA and CDR2 is SNTAGT. Trimming pared 5 bases from V and 4 bases from J, leaving 14 bases between. The CDR3 contains 15 residues.

The chain couples TRBV19 to TRBJ1-1, with a possible D match to TRBD1 (6 bases). The V end was cut by 5 bases, the J end by 11 bases, with 24 bases between. CDR3 length: 15 residues. Germline V CDR1 and CDR2: LNHDA, SQIVND (reference sequence). The CDR3 protein is CASSPSTATGFRAFF. CDR3 nucleotide sequence: TGTGCCAGTAGTCCGTCAACTGCCACAGGGTTTAGGGCTTTCTTT.

The J gene is TRBJ1-2, the V gene TRBV19; maybe TRBD1 (6 bases). The germline V gene encodes CDR1 LNHDA and CDR2 SQIVND (reference sequence). V lost 4 bases to trimming and J lost 4 bases, with 16 bases between them. This CDR3 comprises 15 residues. This CDR3 reads CASSNLRQDGYGYTF. The CDR3 bases are TGTGCCAGTAGTAACCTGCGACAGGACGGCTATGGCTACACCTTC.

This clone was counted only a few times. This chain joins TRBV5-1 and TRBJ1-5; the D gene is possibly TRBD1 (5 bases). Trimming left V 3 bases short and J 9 bases short, with 16 bases between. This CDR3 region has 14 residues. CDR1 is SGHRS, CDR2 YFSETQ, per germline. The CDR3: CASSWDGRKGPQHF. Written as DNA, the CDR3 is TGCGCCAGCAGCTGGGACGGTCGAAAGGGGCCCCAGCATTTT.

In this sample, this clone turned up a few times. The V gene is TRBV5-6, the J gene TRBJ2-1; D possibly uses TRBD1 or TRBD2 (5 bases each). This CDR3 has 16 amino acids. Germline V CDR1 and CDR2: SGHDT, YYEEEE. Trimming removed 4 bases at V and 0 bases at J, with 14 bases between. The DNA of the CDR3 is TGTGCCAGCAGCCCTGGGGCGGGCAGCTCCTACAATGAGCAGTTCTTC. It encodes CASSPGAGSSYNEQFF.

The gene calls are TRBV6-5 and TRBJ1-2; 7 bases line up with TRBD1. In germline, CDR1 is MNHEY, CDR2 SVGAGI. The CDR3 is 14 amino acids. After removal of 5 bases from V and 2 bases from J, the junction contained 5 bases not matched to a gene. The CDR3: CASSPPDRNYGYTF. CDR3 nucleotide sequence: TGTGCCAGCAGTCCCCCGGACAGGAACTATGGCTACACCTTC.

This clone was picked up a small number of times. This chain uses TRBV4-1 with TRBJ1-6, with 10 nucleotides matching TRBD1. With 4 bases clipped from V and 13 bases from J, the junction kept 16 bases outside the gene matches. Per germline, CDR1 MGHRA and CDR2 YSYEKL. The CDR3 is 17 amino acids. CDR3 sequence: CASSLLNYPRTGGPLHF. The CDR3 DNA reads as TGCGCCAGCAGCCTACTCAACTATCCCAGGACAGGGGGTCCCCTCCACTTT.

The genes are TRBV27 and TRBJ2-3; no clear D gene. The CDR3 is 13 amino acids. V lost 4 bases and J lost 2, with 7 bases in between. The V gene's germline CDR1 is MNHEY and CDR2 SMNVEV (reference sequence). CDR3 nucleotides: TGTGCCAGCAGTTCGTACCACACAGATACGCAGTATTTT. As protein: CASSSYHTDTQYF.

The V gene is TRBV27, the J gene TRBJ2-2; the D gene is possibly TRBD2 (6 bases). The length of the CDR3 is 14 residues. Germline loops: CDR1 MNHEY, CDR2 SMNVEV (reference sequence). V lost 3 bases and J lost 5, with 10 bases in between. CDR3 sequence (DNA): TGTGCCAGCAGTTTCTACGCGGGGACCGGGGAGCTGTTTTTT. The encoded protein is CASSFYAGTGELFF.

The CDR3 is CASSDGTSTGELFF. For the CDR3, the DNA is TGTGCCAGCAGTGACGGGACTAGCACCGGGGAGCTGTTTTTT. V gene TRBV6-4 combines with J gene TRBJ2-2; 8 nucleotides line up with TRBD2. Germline CDR1 MRHNA, CDR2 SNTAGT. The CDR3 has 14 amino acids. The V gene end was trimmed by 2 bases and the J gene end by 4 bases; junction bases not matched to a gene: 0.

The V gene is TRBV6-5, the J gene TRBJ1-2, with 8 bases that match TRBD1. The CDR3 extends over 13 amino acids. V was clipped by 7 bases and J by 4 bases; unmatched bases: 5. CDR1 and CDR2 (germline): MNHEY, SVGAGI. CDR3 region: CASTPGQGYGYTF. In nucleotides, the CDR3 is TGTGCCAGCACGCCCGGACAGGGCTATGGCTACACCTTC.

This clone has a handful of counts. V gene TRBV5-4 combines with J gene TRBJ2-2; 10 bases align to TRBD2. CDR1 is SGHNT, CDR2 YYREEE, per germline (reference sequence). CDR3 length: 17 amino acids. The J segment lost 6 bases and the V segment lost 4 bases, leaving 12 bases of the junction unmatched. CDR3 region: CASSPSRSSGGAGELFF. The CDR3 coding sequence is TGTGCCAGCAGCCCAAGCAGGTCTAGCGGGGGTGCCGGGGAGCTGTTTTTT.

Here the CDR3 reads CAISELLIGRRGFYGYTF. CDR3 in DNA: TGTGCCATCAGTGAGTTGTTGATAGGACGACGGGGCTTTTATGGCTACACCTTC. The chain recombines TRBV10-3 with TRBJ1-2, with D perhaps TRBD1 (5 bases). Germline V gives CDR1 ENHRY, CDR2 SYGVKD. V gave up 1 base and J gave up 5 bases, with 23 bases separating them. This CDR3 spans 18 amino acids.

The genes are TRBV10-3 and TRBJ2-1; 8 bases are shared with TRBD1. Unmatched junction bases numbered 7, after V lost 8 bases and J lost 4 bases. The CDR3 contains 14 residues. The germline V gene encodes CDR1 ENHRY and CDR2 SYGVKD. The CDR3, as DNA: TGTGCCATCGCAGGGGGCGAGCAGTACAATGAGCAGTTCTTC. It encodes CAIAGGEQYNEQFF.

The chain couples TRBV9 to TRBJ2-5, with a possible D match to TRBD1 (5 bases). The germline V gene encodes CDR1 SGDLS and CDR2 YYNGEE. The length of the CDR3 is 15 residues. V was cut by 3 bases and J by 2 bases, with 14 bases left in between. The CDR3: CASSGLMGQQETQYF. As DNA, the CDR3 is TGTGCCAGCAGCGGCCTGATGGGGCAACAAGAGACCCAGTACTTC.

The V gene is TRBV5-1, the J gene TRBJ2-1; D may be TRBD2 (6 bases). Germline CDR1 reads SGHRS; CDR2 reads YFSETQ. This CDR3 comprises 14 residues. Deletions cut 1 base from V and 2 bases from J, with 7 bases between. The CDR3 nucleotides read TGCGCCAGCAGCTTGTCGGGAGCCTACAATGAGCAGTTCTTC. Translation gives CASSLSGAYNEQFF.

The gene calls are TRBV5-1 and TRBJ1-1; 7 positions match TRBD1. This CDR3 contains 20 residues. Looked up from germline, CDR1 is SGHRS and CDR2 is YFSETQ. The V segment lost 0 bases and the J segment 3 bases; nucleotides outside the gene matches: 20. For the CDR3, the DNA is TGCGCCAGCAGCTTGGCTTGGGGCCGGAAGGGGGCTGGGGTGGACACTGAAGCTTTCTTT. It translates to CASSLAWGRKGAGVDTEAFF. Drawing the rest from reference TRBV5-1 and TRBJ1-1, the complete variable domain is KAGVTQTPRYLIKTRGQQVTLSCSPISGHRSVSWYQQTPGQGLQFLFEYFSETQRNKGNFPGRFSGRQFSNSRSEMNVSTLELGDSALYLCASSLAWGRKGAGVDTEAFFGQGTRLTVV.

The sample holds one count of this clone. The rearrangement links TRBV7-8 to TRBJ2-2; perhaps TRBD2 as D (6 bases). The CDR3 is made up of 18 amino acids. Germline-derived CDR1 and CDR2 are SGHVS and FQNEAQ. V was trimmed by 0 bases and J by 0 bases, leaving 14 bases between them. The CDR3 sequence: CASSLALFTGANTGELFF. The CDR3 DNA sequence: TGTGCCAGCAGCTTAGCGCTTTTTACGGGGGCGAACACCGGGGAGCTGTTTTTT.

The V call is TRBV3-1 (or the pseudogene TRBV3-2), the J call TRBJ2-7; D call uncertain. V was clipped by 1 base and J by 5 bases, with 3 bases between them. The CDR3 is 11 residues long. Germline CDR1 and CDR2: LGHDT and YNNKEL (reference sequence). CDR3 sequence (DNA): TGTGCCAGCAGCCAAGGGAACGAGCAGTACTTC. Translation gives CASSQGNEQYF.